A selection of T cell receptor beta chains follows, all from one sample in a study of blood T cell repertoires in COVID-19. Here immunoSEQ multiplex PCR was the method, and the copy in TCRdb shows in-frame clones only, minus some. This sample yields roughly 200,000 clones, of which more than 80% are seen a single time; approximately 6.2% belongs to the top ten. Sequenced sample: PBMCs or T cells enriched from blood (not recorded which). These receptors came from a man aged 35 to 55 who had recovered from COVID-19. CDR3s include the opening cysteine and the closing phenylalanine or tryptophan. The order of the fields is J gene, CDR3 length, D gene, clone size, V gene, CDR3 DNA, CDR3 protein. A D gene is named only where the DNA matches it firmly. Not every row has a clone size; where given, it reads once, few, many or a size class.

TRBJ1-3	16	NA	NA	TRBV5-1	TGCGCCAGCAGCTTGGTGCCAGGCCCCTCTGGAAACACCATATATTTT	CASSLVPGPSGNTIYF
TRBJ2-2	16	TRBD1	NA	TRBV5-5	TGTGCCAGCAGCCTTCCGGGACAGGTTTATCTTGGGGAGCTGTTTTTT	CASSLPGQVYLGELFF
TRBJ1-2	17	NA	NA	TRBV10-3	TGTGCCATCAATAGGTCTCCGTTTTCGGGGGTTTTAGATGGCTACACCTTC	CAINRSPFSGVLDGYTF
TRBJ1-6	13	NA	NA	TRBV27	TGTGCCAGCAGTTTGTGGGGGGGTTCACCCCTCCACTTT	CASSLWGGSPLHF
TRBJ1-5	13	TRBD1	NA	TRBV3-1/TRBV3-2	TGTGCCCTAGGACAGGGTGGCAATCAGCCCCAGCATTTT	CALGQGGNQPQHF
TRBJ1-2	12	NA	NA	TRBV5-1	TGCGCCAGCAGCTTGGCAGGGGAAGGCTACACCTTC	CASSLAGEGYTF
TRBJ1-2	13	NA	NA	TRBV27	TGTGCCAGCAGCCCACCGGGATTCTATGGCTACACCTTC	CASSPPGFYGYTF
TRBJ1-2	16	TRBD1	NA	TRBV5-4	TGTGCCATAAATCAAAAAAAGGGACAGGGGGTCTTGAGCTACACCTTC	CAINQKKGQGVLSYTF
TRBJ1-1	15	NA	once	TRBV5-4	TGTGCCAGCAGCCCTGACGGGATTCAAGCGGGTGAAGCTTTCTTT	CASSPDGIQAGEAFF
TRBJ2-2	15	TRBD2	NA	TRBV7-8	TGTGCCAGCAGTGGCCAGCGGGGGACGCCCGGGGAGCTGTTTTTT	CASSGQRGTPGELFF
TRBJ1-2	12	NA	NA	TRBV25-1	TGTGCCAGCAGTGAACAGGGGTATGGCTACACCTTC	CASSEQGYGYTF
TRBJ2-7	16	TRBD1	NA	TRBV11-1	TGTGCCAGCAGCTTAGTGGGGACAGGGGTTGGCTACGAGCAGTACTTC	CASSLVGTGVGYEQYF
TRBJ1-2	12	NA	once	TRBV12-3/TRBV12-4	TGTGCCAGCAGTACCAAGCCTTGGGGCTACACCTTC	CASSTKPWGYTF
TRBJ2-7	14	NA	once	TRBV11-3	TGTGCCAGCAGTCAAACAGGGTCGGAAGACGAGCAGTACTTC	CASSQTGSEDEQYF
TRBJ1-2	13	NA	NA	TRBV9	TGTGCCAGCAGCCCACTTACAGCTTATGGCTACACCTTC	CASSPLTAYGYTF
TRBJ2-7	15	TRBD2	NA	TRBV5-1	TGCGCCAGCAGCCGAGGGACTAGCGGCTCCTACGAGCAGTACTTC	CASSRGTSGSYEQYF
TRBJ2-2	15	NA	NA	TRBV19	TGTGCCAGTAGCCCGGGACTGAGCAACACCGGGGAGCTGTTTTTT	CASSPGLSNTGELFF
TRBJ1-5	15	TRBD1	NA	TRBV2	TGTGCCAGCAGGACAGGGACTGAAAGCAATCAGCCCCAGCATTTT	CASRTGTESNQPQHF
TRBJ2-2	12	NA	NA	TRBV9	TGTGCCAGCAGCGTAAGAGGTGGGGAGCTGTTTTTT	CASSVRGGELFF
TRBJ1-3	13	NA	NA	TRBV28	TGTGCCAGCAGCGAAGCCGGTGAGAACACCATATATTTT	CASSEAGENTIYF
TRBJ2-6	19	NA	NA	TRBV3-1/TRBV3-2	TGTGCCAGCAGCCGACGAGGCGCCGTGAAGCCCTCTGGGGCCAACGTCCTGACTTTC	CASSRRGAVKPSGANVLTF
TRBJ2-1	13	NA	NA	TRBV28	TGTGCCGCGACAGTGAGCTCCTACAATGAGCAGTTCTTC	CAATVSSYNEQFF
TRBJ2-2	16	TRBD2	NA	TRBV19	TGTGCCAGTAGTATTCTTGCGGGGGGCTACACCGGGGAGCTGTTTTTT	CASSILAGGYTGELFF
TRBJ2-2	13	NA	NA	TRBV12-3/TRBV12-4	TGTGCCAGCACCCTTGCGGGGACCGGGGAGCTGTTTTTT	CASTLAGTGELFF
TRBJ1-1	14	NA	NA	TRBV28	TGTGCCAGCAGTTTAATACAGGTGAACACTGAAGCTTTCTTT	CASSLIQVNTEAFF
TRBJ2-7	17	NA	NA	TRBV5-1	TGCGCCAGCAGCTTGGACCCCGCACGACAGTACTCCTACGAGCAGTACTTC	CASSLDPARQYSYEQYF
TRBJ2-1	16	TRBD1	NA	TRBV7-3	TGTGCCAGCAGCCAACTTCCCCCGGGACAGGGTAATGAGCAGTTCTTC	CASSQLPPGQGNEQFF
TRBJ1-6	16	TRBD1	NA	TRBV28	TGTGCCAGCAATAGCCAGGGGGTTGAAGATGGTTCACCCCTCCACTTT	CASNSQGVEDGSPLHF
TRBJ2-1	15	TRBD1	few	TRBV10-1	TGCGCCAGCAGTGACCGGGACAGGGGGCTCAATGAGCAGTTCTTC	CASSDRDRGLNEQFF
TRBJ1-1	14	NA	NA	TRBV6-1	TGTGCCAGCAGTGAAGCGGGGGGATGGACTGAAGCTTTCTTT	CASSEAGGWTEAFF
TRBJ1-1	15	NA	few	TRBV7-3	TGTGCCAGCAGCTCAGGCCTTCCGAGGGACACTGAAGCTTTCTTT	CASSSGLPRDTEAFF
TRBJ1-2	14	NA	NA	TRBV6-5	TGTGCCAGCAGATGGGACGGGGGTGACTATGGCTACACCTTC	CASRWDGGDYGYTF
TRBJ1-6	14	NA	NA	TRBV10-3	TGTGCCATCAGTGCGGACAGTGTTAATTCACCCCTCCACTTT	CAISADSVNSPLHF
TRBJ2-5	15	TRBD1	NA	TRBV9	TGTGCCAGCAGCGTAGCCCCCGGACAGGGAGAGACCCAGTACTTC	CASSVAPGQGETQYF
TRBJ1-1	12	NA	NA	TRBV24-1	TGTGCCACCAGTTGGCGGGGAAGCCAAGCTTTCTTT	CATSWRGSQAFF
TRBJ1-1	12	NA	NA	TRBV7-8	TGTGCCAGCAGCTTTACAGACACTGAAGCTTTCTTT	CASSFTDTEAFF
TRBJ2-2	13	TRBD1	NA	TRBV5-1	TGCGCCAGCAGCCTGGGACAGGCCGGGGAGCTGTTTTTT	CASSLGQAGELFF
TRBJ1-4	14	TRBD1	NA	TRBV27	TGTGCCAGCAGACGGGGGACAGGAACTGAAAAACTGTTTTTT	CASRRGTGTEKLFF
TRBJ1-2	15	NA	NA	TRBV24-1	TGTGCCACCAGTACGGGGGGCAGGGCGGCAACTGGCTACACCTTC	CATSTGGRAATGYTF
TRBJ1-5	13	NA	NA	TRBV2	TGTGCCAGCAGTGACATTGGCAATCAGCCCCAGCATTTT	CASSDIGNQPQHF
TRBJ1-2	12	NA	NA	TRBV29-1	TGCAGCGTTACGGACAGTAACTATGGCTACACCTTC	CSVTDSNYGYTF
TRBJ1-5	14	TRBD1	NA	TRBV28	TGTGCCAGCAGGCCCGGACAGGGCCGGGAGCCCCAGCATTTT	CASRPGQGREPQHF
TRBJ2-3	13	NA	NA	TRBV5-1	TGCGCCAGCAGCGACACTAGCACAGATACGCAGTATTTT	CASSDTSTDTQYF